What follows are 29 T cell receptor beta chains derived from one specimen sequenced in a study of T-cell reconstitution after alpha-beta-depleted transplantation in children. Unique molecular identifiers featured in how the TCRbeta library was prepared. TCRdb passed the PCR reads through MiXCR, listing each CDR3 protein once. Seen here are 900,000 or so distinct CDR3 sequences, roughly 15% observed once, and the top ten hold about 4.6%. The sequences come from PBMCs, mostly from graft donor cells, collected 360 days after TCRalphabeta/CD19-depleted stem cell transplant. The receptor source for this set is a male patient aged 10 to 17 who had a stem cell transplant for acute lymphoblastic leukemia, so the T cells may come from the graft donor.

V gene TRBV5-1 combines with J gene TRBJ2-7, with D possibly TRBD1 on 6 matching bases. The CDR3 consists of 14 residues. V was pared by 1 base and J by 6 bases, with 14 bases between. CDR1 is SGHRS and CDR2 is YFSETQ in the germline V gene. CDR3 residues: CASSLHFTGSEQYF. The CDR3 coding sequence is TGCGCCAGCAGCTTGCACTTTACAGGGTCCGAGCAGTACTTC.

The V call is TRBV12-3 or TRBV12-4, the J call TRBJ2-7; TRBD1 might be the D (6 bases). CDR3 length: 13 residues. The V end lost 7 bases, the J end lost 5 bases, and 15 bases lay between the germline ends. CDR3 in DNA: TGTGCCAGCACCCGGGACAAGGTCGACGAGCAGTACTTC. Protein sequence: CASTRDKVDEQYF.

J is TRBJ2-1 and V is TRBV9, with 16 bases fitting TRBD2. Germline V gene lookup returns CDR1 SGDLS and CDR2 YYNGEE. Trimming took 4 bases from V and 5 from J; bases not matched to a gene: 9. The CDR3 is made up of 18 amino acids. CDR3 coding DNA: TGTGCCAGCAGCTCCCGGGGACTAGCGGGAGGGCCGGACAATGAGCAGTTCTTC. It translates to CASSSRGLAGGPDNEQFF.

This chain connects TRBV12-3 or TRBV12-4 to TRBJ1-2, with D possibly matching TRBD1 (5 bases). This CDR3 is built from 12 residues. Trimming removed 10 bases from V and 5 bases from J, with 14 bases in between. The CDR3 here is CATARGRYGYTF. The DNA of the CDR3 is TGTGCCACCGCCCGGGGACGGTATGGCTACACCTTC.

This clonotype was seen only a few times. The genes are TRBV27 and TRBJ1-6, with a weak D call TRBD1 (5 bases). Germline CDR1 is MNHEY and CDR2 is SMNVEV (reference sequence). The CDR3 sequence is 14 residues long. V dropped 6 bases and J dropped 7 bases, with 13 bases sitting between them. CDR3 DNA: TGTGCCAGCAGATCCCGGGACCCCAATTCACCCCTCCACTTT. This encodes CASRSRDPNSPLHF.

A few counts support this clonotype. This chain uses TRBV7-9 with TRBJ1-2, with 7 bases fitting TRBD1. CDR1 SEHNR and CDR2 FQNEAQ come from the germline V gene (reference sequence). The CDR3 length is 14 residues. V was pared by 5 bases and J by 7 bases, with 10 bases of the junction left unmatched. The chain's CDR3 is CASSPPNRGGGYTF. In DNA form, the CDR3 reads TGTGCCAGCAGCCCCCCCAACAGGGGCGGTGGCTACACCTTC.

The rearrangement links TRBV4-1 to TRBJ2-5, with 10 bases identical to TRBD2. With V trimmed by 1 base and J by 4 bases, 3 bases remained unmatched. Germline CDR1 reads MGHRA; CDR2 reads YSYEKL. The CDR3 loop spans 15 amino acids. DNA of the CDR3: TGCGCCAGCAGCCAAGGCACTAGCGGGATAGAGACCCAGTACTTC. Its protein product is CASSQGTSGIETQYF.

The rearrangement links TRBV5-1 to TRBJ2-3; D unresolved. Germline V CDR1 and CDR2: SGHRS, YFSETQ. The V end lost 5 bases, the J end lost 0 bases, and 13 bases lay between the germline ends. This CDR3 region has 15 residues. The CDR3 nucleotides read TGCGCCAGCAGTGTTTTCGGGCCTAGCACAGATACGCAGTATTTT. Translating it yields CASSVFGPSTDTQYF.

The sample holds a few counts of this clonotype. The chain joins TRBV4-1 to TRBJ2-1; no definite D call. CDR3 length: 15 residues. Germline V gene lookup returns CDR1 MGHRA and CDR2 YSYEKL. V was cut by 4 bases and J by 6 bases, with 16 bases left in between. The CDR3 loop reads CASSLPGRSPNEQFF. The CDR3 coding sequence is TGCGCCAGCAGCCTCCCTGGGCGTTCCCCCAATGAGCAGTTCTTC.

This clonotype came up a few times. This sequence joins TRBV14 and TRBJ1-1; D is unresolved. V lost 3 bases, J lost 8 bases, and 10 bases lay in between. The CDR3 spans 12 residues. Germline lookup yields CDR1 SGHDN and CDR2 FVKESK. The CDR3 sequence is CASSQGFTEAFF. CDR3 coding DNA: TGTGCCAGCAGCCAGGGATTCACGGAAGCTTTCTTT.

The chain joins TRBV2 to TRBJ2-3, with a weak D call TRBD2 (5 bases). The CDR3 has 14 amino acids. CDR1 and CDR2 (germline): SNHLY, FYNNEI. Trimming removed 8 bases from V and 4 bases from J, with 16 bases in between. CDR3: CASWGSVPPDTQYF. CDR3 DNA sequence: TGTGCCAGCTGGGGTAGCGTCCCCCCAGATACGCAGTATTTT.

The CDR3 region is CASSLDRRAKTQYF. CDR3 DNA: TGTGCCAGCAGCTTGGATCGCAGGGCCAAGACCCAGTACTTC. The chain has TRBV5-5 and TRBJ2-5; possibly TRBD1 for D (5 bases). The V gene lost 0 bases and the J gene lost 6 bases, with 12 bases spanning the gap. The CDR3 is 14 residues long. Germline V gives CDR1 SGHKS, CDR2 YYEKEE (reference sequence).

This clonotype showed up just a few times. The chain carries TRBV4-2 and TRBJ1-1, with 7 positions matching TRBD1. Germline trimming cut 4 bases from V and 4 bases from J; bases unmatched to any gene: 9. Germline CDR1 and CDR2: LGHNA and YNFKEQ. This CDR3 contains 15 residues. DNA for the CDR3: TGTGCCAGCAGCCCCCTCCCGGGACAGAGCACTGAAGCTTTCTTT. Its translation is CASSPLPGQSTEAFF.

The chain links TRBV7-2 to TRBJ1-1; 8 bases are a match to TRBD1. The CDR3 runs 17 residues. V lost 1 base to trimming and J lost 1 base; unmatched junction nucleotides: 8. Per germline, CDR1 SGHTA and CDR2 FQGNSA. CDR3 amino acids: CASSLVPGQGPNTEAFF. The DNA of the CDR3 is TGTGCCAGCAGCTTAGTGCCCGGACAGGGCCCGAACACTGAAGCTTTCTTT.

CDR3 DNA: TGCAGCGTCGAGGGGGGGCAGAGCTCCTACAATGAGCAGTTCTTC. Its translation: CSVEGGQSSYNEQFF. V and J are TRBV29-1 and TRBJ2-1; D is possibly TRBD2 (7 bases). The germline V gene has CDR1 SQVTM and CDR2 ANQGSEA. V was trimmed by 6 bases and J by 0 bases, leaving 15 bases between them. The length of the CDR3 is 15 residues.

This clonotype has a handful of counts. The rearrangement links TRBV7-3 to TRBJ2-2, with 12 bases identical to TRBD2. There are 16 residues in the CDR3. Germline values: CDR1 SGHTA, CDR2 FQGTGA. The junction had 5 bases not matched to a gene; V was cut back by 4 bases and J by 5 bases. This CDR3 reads CASSSRLAGVTGELFF. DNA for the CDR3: TGTGCCAGCAGCTCGAGACTAGCGGGAGTAACCGGGGAGCTGTTTTTT.

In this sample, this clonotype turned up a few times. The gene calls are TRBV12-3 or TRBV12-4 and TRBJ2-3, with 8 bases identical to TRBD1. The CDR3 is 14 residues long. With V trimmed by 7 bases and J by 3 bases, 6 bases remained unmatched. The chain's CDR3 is CASTLTGVTDTQYF. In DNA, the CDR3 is TGTGCCAGCACCCTGACAGGGGTGACAGATACGCAGTATTTT.

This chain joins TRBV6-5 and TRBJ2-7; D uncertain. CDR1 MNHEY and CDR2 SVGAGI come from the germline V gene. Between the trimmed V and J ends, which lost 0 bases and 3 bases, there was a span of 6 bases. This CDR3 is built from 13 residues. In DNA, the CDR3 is TGTGCCAGCAGTTACTCCATGAACTACGAGCAGTACTTC. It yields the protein CASSYSMNYEQYF.

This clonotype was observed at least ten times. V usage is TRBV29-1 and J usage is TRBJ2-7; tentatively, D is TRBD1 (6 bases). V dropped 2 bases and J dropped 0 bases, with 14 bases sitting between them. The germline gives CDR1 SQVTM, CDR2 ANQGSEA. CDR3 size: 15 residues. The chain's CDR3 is CSVELGHPSSYEQYF. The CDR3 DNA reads TGCAGCGTTGAACTGGGACACCCGAGCTCCTACGAGCAGTACTTC.

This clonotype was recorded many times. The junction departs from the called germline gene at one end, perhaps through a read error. The CDR3, as DNA: TGTGCCAGCAGCTTGGTGGCGAACACTGAAGCTTTCTTT. Encoded protein: CASSLVANTEAFF. The rearrangement uses TRBV5-1 and TRBJ1-1; D gene ambiguous. The germline V gene has CDR1 SGHRS and CDR2 YFSETQ. The CDR3 runs 13 residues.

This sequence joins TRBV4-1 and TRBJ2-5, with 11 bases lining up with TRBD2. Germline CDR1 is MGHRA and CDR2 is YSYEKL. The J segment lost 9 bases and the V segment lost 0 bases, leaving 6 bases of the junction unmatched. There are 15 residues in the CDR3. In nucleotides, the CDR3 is TGCGCCAGCAGCCAAGATCCGCGACTAGCGGGATCCCAGTACTTC. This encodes CASSQDPRLAGSQYF.

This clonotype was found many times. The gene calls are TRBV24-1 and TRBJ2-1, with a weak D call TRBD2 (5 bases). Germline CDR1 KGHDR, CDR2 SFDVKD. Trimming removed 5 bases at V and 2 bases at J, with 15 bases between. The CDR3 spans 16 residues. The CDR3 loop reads CATSGSWGVAYNEQFF. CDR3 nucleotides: TGTGCCACCAGTGGATCTTGGGGAGTTGCCTACAATGAGCAGTTCTTC.

The CDR3 reads CASSWALAGGTDTQYF. The CDR3 DNA sequence: TGTGCCAGCAGCTGGGCCCTAGCGGGTGGCACAGATACGCAGTATTTT. This chain uses TRBV7-2 with TRBJ2-3, with TRBD2 matching over 8 bases. This CDR3 comprises 16 residues. Germline CDR1 reads SGHTA; CDR2 reads FQGNSA. The J segment lost 1 base and the V segment lost 4 bases, leaving 7 bases of the junction unmatched.

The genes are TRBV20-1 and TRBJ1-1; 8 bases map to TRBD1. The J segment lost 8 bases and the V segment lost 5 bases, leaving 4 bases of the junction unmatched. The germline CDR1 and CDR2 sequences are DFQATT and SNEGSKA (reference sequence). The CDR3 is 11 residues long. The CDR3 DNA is TGCAGTGCTGAGGGACAGGCAGAAGCTTTCTTT. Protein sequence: CSAEGQAEAFF.

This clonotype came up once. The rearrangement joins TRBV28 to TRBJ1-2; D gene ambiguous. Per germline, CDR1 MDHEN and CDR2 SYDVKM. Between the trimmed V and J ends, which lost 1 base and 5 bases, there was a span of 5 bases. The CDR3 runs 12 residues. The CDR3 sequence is CASSLFSYGYTF. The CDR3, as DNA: TGTGCCAGCAGTTTATTTTCTTATGGCTACACCTTC.

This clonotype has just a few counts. The CDR3 nucleotides read TGTGCCAGCAGCCAAAACCCCTTACAGGCATCTGGGGCCAACGTCCTGACTTTC. Its protein product is CASSQNPLQASGANVLTF. The gene calls are TRBV3-1 and TRBJ2-6; D is perhaps TRBD1 (5 bases). Trimming cost V 2 bases and J 1 base, with 15 bases left between them. The germline gives CDR1 LGHDT, CDR2 YNNKEL (reference sequence). This CDR3 is built from 18 residues.

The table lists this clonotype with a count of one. As DNA, the CDR3 is TGTGCGCGGGACAGGGATGACACCGGGGAGCTGTTTTTT. Its protein is CARDRDDTGELFF. The J gene is TRBJ2-2, the V gene TRBV2; 9 positions agree with TRBD1. The CDR3 runs 13 residues. Germline-derived CDR1 and CDR2 are SNHLY and FYNNEI.

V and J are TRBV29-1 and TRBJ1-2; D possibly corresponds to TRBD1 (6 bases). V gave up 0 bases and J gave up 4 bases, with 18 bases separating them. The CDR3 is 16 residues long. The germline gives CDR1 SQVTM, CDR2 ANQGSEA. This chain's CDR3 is CSVEEKGLLGAYGYTF. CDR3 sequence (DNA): TGCAGCGTTGAAGAAAAGGGGCTATTGGGGGCCTATGGCTACACCTTC. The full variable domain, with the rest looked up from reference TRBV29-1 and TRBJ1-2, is SAVISQKPSRDICQRGTSLTIQCQVDSQVTMMFWYRQQPGQSLTLIATANQGSEATYESGFVIDKFPISRPNLTFSTLTVSNMSPEDSSIYLCSVEEKGLLGAYGYTFGSGTRLTVV.

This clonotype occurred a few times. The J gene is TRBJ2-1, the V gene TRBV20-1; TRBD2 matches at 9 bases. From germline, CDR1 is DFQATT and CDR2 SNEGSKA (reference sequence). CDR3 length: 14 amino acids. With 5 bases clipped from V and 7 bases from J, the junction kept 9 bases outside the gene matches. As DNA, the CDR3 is TGCAGTGCTCCCCGTGGACTAGCGATTAATGAGCAGTTCTTC. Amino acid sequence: CSAPRGLAINEQFF.